The rows below give T cell receptor beta chains drawn from one sample of a study of Ad26.COV2.S vaccination and SARS-CoV-2 variants. The method was immunoSEQ multiplex PCR; TCRdb's version includes in-frame clones alone and lacks a portion of them. This sample carries roughly 350,000 clones, around 88% of them seen once, and the ten largest clones take around 10%. The sample consisted of peripheral blood, taken in a trial of Ad26.COV2.S vaccine versus placebo. The receptors originated from a person aged 18-60 years who received the Ad26.COV2.S COVID-19 vaccine or a placebo. Each CDR3 is given with its conserved first and last residue. A D gene is named only where the DNA matches it firmly. Size values are once, few and many counts, or a class for expanded clones, and some rows have none.

clone_size j_call v_call d_call cdr3_aa cdr3_nt
. TRBJ2-3 TRBV24-1 . CATSLGGRNTDTQYF TGTGCCACCAGTCTGGGGGGTCGGAACACAGATACGCAGTATTTT
. TRBJ1-5 TRBV3-1/TRBV3-2 . CASSLQDQPQHF TGTGCCAGCAGCCTACAGGATCAGCCCCAGCATTTT
few TRBJ2-7 TRBV28 . CASSLSSSGLISYEQYF TGTGCCAGCAGTTTATCGTCCTCCGGACTTATCTCCTACGAGCAGTACTTC
. TRBJ1-4 TRBV7-9 TRBD1 CASSITGGQEKLFF TGTGCCAGCAGCATCACAGGGGGCCAGGAAAAACTGTTTTTT
. TRBJ2-1 TRBV10-3 TRBD2 CAIGGTSVRVNEQFF TGTGCCATAGGCGGGACTAGCGTAAGAGTCAATGAGCAGTTCTTC
many TRBJ1-2 TRBV28 TRBD1 CASSSPGTGSYGYTF TGTGCCAGCAGTTCACCCGGGACAGGGTCCTATGGCTACACCTTC
. TRBJ1-1 TRBV4-1 . CASSPEMNTEAFF TGCGCCAGCAGCCCCGAAATGAACACTGAAGCTTTCTTT
. TRBJ2-5 TRBV3-1/TRBV3-2 . CASSQVRETQYF TGTGCCAGCAGCCAAGTGAGGGAGACCCAGTACTTC
. TRBJ1-4 TRBV7-9 . CASSPRRTEKLFF TGTGCCAGCAGTCCACGGAGGACTGAAAAACTGTTTTTT
few TRBJ2-2 TRBV18 TRBD1 CASSPPGPVGQGIRTGELFF TGTGCCAGCTCACCACCGGGCCCCGTTGGACAGGGGATACGCACCGGGGAGCTGTTTTTT
. TRBJ2-7 TRBV7-3 . CASSLRQGSSYEQYF TGTGCCAGCAGCTTAAGGCAGGGGAGCTCCTACGAGCAGTACTTC
. TRBJ2-7 TRBV20-1 . CSAIDRLSSYEQYF TGCAGTGCTATTGACAGGTTGAGCTCCTACGAGCAGTACTTC
. TRBJ1-2 TRBV6-1 . CASSELGSLDVLGYTF TGTGCCAGCAGTGAGTTAGGGAGTTTGGACGTCCTCGGCTACACCTTC
. TRBJ2-6 TRBV25-1 . CASSAQRSSGANVLTF TGTGCCAGCAGTGCCCAAAGGAGCTCTGGGGCCAACGTCCTGACTTTC
. TRBJ2-7 TRBV29-1 TRBD2 CSVEWLAGGEQYF TGCAGCGTTGAATGGCTAGCGGGGGGCGAGCAGTACTTC
. TRBJ2-1 TRBV12-3/TRBV12-4 . CASRRDTYNEQFF TGTGCCAGCAGAAGGGATACCTACAATGAGCAGTTCTTC
. TRBJ1-2 TRBV5-1 TRBD1 CASSFDRERYGYTF TGCGCCAGCAGCTTCGACAGGGAAAGATATGGCTACACCTTC
few TRBJ1-5 TRBV19 . CASSNRVRQPQHF TGTGCCAGTAGTAACAGGGTGCGGCAGCCCCAGCATTTT
. TRBJ1-6 TRBV3-1/TRBV3-2 . CASSQQVLNSPLHF TGTGCCAGCAGTCAACAGGTCTTGAATTCACCCCTCCACTTT
. TRBJ1-5 TRBV6-6 TRBD1 CASSSTRTGSNQPQHF TGTGCCAGCAGTTCAACCCGGACAGGGAGCAATCAGCCCCAGCATTTT
. TRBJ2-7 TRBV24-1 . CATSLGSGYEQYF TGTGCCACCAGTCTAGGGAGCGGGTACGAGCAGTACTTC
. TRBJ2-7 TRBV28 . CASSPYYEQYF TGTGCCAGCAGTCCGTACTACGAGCAGTACTTC
. TRBJ2-7 TRBV7-8 . CASSLRFSYEQYF TGTGCCAGCAGCTTACGGTTCTCCTACGAGCAGTACTTC
. TRBJ2-5 TRBV7-8 TRBD2 CASSFQTAGAGETQYF TGTGCCAGCAGTTTTCAAACAGCGGGAGCGGGGGAGACCCAGTACTTC
few TRBJ1-1 TRBV7-9 . CASSLVTLPLVERTEAFF TGTGCCAGCAGCTTAGTCACCTTGCCTTTGGTTGAGCGCACTGAAGCTTTCTTT
. TRBJ1-3 TRBV11-2 TRBD1 CASSLGGTGKGNTIYF TGTGCCAGCAGCTTGGGGGGGACAGGGAAAGGAAACACCATATATTTT
. TRBJ1-5 TRBV19 . CASSMGLRTGQPQHF TGTGCCAGCTCCATGGGACTCCGAACGGGGCAGCCCCAGCATTTT
. TRBJ1-1 TRBV28 . CASSLGVTEAFF TGTGCCAGCAGTTTAGGGGTCACTGAAGCTTTCTTT
. TRBJ2-7 TRBV25-1 TRBD2 CASSVGGGTSGLLHEQYF TGTGCCAGCAGTGTAGGCGGAGGGACTAGCGGCCTCCTACACGAGCAGTACTTC
once TRBJ2-1 TRBV3-1/TRBV3-2 . CASSQDNRGLSIF TGTGCCAGCAGCCAAGATAACCGGGGACTCTCAATCTTC
. TRBJ2-7 TRBV19 TRBD1 CASSPNSRDRGYEQYF TGTGCCAGTAGTCCCAATTCCCGGGACAGGGGCTACGAGCAGTACTTC
. TRBJ1-1 TRBV7-3 . CASTYRAGDTEAFF TGTGCCAGCACATACAGGGCGGGGGACACTGAAGCTTTCTTT
. TRBJ1-5 TRBV5-6 TRBD1 CASSLWGQGISVPQHF TGTGCCAGCAGCTTGTGGGGACAGGGGATATCAGTGCCCCAGCATTTT